Listed below are T cell receptor beta chains from one sample, sequenced in a study of blood T cell repertoires in COVID-19. The method was immunoSEQ multiplex PCR; TCRdb's version includes in-frame clones alone and lacks a portion of them. The table lists about 83,000 clones, around 84% of them singletons. Sequencing was done on a sample of peripheral blood. All receptors derive from a man older than 75 with active or convalescent COVID-19. Each CDR3 is given with its conserved first and last residue. Fields, in order: V gene, D gene, clone size, J gene, CDR3 DNA, CDR3 protein. D genes are given only for firm matches. Size is omitted from some rows. Given values are once, few, many or a class for expanded clones.

>TRBV24-1|TRBD1|few|TRBJ1-5
TGTGCCACCAGTGATGCTACAGGGGTCAGTCAGCCCCAGCATTTT
CATSDATGVSQPQHF
>TRBV6-5|.|.|TRBJ2-1
TGTGCCAGCCTCGGTCCGGGACACCGCGTCCCTGAGCAGTTCTTC
CASLGPGHRVPEQFF
>TRBV18|TRBD1|few|TRBJ2-3
TGTGCCAGCTCACCTCGGACAGGGGGCGGCGGCACAGATACGCAGTATTTT
CASSPRTGGGGTDTQYF
>TRBV19|.|.|TRBJ1-1
TGTGCCAGTATCCCTCAGGGGACTATGAACACTGAAGCTTTCTTT
CASIPQGTMNTEAFF
>TRBV19|.|once|TRBJ1-2
TGTGCCAGTAGTATTATGCCAGGAAACTATGGCTACACCTTC
CASSIMPGNYGYTF
>TRBV18|TRBD1|.|TRBJ1-4
TGTGCCAGCTCATCCGACAGGGTGGCTAATGAAAAACTGTTTTTT
CASSSDRVANEKLFF
>TRBV3-1/TRBV3-2|TRBD1|.|TRBJ1-5
TGTGCCAGCAGCCCGGACAGGGGGATCGGTCAGCCCCAGCATTTT
CASSPDRGIGQPQHF
>TRBV9|.|.|TRBJ1-5
TGTGCCAGCAGCGCTCAGGGGCTGAGCAATCAGCCCCAGCATTTT
CASSAQGLSNQPQHF
>TRBV7-9|TRBD1|.|TRBJ1-4
TGTGCCAGTCCCGGGACAGTTGAAAAACTGTTTTTT
CASPGTVEKLFF
>TRBV6-5|.|.|TRBJ1-5
TGTGCCAGCAGGGCAGGGGTTCTGGCCCAGCATTTT
CASRAGVLAQHF
>TRBV3-1/TRBV3-2|.|few|TRBJ1-5
TGTGCCAGCAGCCAAGCTGTTAGCAATCAGCCCCAGCATTTT
CASSQAVSNQPQHF
>TRBV3-1/TRBV3-2|TRBD1|.|TRBJ1-3
TGTGCCACAGGGGGTTACTCTGGAAACACCATATATTTT
CATGGYSGNTIYF
>TRBV3-1/TRBV3-2|.|.|TRBJ1-2
TGTGCCAGCAGCCAAGATCAACAGGTCTATGGCTACACCTTC
CASSQDQQVYGYTF
>TRBV6-1|.|.|TRBJ1-5
TGTGCCAGCAGTGAGACAGTTAGCAATCAGCCCCAGCATTTT
CASSETVSNQPQHF
>TRBV15|.|.|TRBJ1-5
TGTGCCACCAGCAGAGATCCGCAGGGGAATCAGCCCCAGCATTTT
CATSRDPQGNQPQHF
>TRBV5-1|.|few|TRBJ2-1
TGCGCCAGCAGGAACGGCTGGAGTAACAATGAGCAGTTCTTC
CASRNGWSNNEQFF
>TRBV13|.|.|TRBJ1-1
TGTGCCAGCAGCTTAGACAGGGTGGTTACTGAAGCTTTCTTT
CASSLDRVVTEAFF
>TRBV7-2|.|.|TRBJ2-5
TGTGCCAGCAGCTTAGTAGAGAACCAGTACTTC
CASSLVENQYF
>TRBV7-6|TRBD2|once|TRBJ2-3
TGTGCCAGCAGCTCCACCGGGGCTAGCGGGGCGGATACGCAGTATTTT
CASSSTGASGADTQYF
>TRBV28|.|.|TRBJ2-1
TGTGCCAGCAGTTTAATTCGGGTGGTCGGAAATGAGCAGTTCTTC
CASSLIRVVGNEQFF
>TRBV7-9|.|.|TRBJ1-2
TGTGCCAGCAGCCTAAATACAGGGAACTATGGCTACACCTTC
CASSLNTGNYGYTF
>TRBV6-5|.|.|TRBJ1-6
TGTGCCAGCATGCGCGGGGGAAATTCACCCCTCCACTTT
CASMRGGNSPLHF
>TRBV28|.|.|TRBJ1-1
TGTGCCAGCAGTTTCAAGAGGGACACTGAAGCTTTCTTT
CASSFKRDTEAFF
>TRBV5-1|TRBD1|.|TRBJ1-3
TGCGCCAGCAGCTTGACAGGGGGCGCCGGAAACACCATATATTTT
CASSLTGGAGNTIYF
>TRBV7-2|.|.|TRBJ1-1
TGTGCCAGCAGCTTAGGAGGGAAGTTTGAAGCTTTCTTT
CASSLGGKFEAFF
>TRBV15|.|.|TRBJ2-5
TGTGCCACCAGCAGCCCGGGACGGAGGGGAGAGACCCAGTACTTC
CATSSPGRRGETQYF
>TRBV5-5|TRBD1|.|TRBJ1-1
TGTGCCAGCAGCCGACAGGGGGCGATAGACACTGAAGCTTTCTTT
CASSRQGAIDTEAFF
>TRBV6-6|.|once|TRBJ1-2
TGTGCCAGCAGTTCGGGGAAGGACTATGGCTACACCTTC
CASSSGKDYGYTF
>TRBV7-9|.|.|TRBJ1-2
TGTGCCAGCAGCCCCGACAGGTACAACTATGGCTACACCTTC
CASSPDRYNYGYTF
>TRBV19|TRBD2|.|TRBJ2-1
TGTGCCAGTAGGAGGAGTAGCGGGAGTTCCAATGAGCAGTTCTTC
CASRRSSGSSNEQFF
>TRBV29-1|TRBD1|once|TRBJ1-1
TGCAGCGCCGAAGGGGCAGGGGGTTGGGCTTTCTTT
CSAEGAGGWAFF